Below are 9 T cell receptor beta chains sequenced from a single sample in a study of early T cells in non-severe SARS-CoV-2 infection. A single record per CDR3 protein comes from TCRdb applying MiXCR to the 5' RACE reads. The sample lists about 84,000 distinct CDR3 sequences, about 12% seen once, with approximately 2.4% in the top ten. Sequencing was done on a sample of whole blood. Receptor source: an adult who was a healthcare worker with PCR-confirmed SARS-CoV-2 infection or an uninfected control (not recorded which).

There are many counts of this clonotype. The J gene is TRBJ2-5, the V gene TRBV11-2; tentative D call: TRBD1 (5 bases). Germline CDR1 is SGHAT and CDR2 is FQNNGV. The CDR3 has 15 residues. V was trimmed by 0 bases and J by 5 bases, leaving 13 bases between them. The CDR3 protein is CASSLDGAKGETQYF. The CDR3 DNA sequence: TGTGCCAGCAGCTTAGATGGGGCAAAGGGGGAGACCCAGTACTTC.

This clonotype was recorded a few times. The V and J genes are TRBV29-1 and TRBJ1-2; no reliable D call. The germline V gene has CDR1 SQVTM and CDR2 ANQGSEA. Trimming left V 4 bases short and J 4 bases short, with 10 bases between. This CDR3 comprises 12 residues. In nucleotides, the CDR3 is TGCAGCGTTGTAAGCGGGAGCTATGGCTACACCTTC. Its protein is CSVVSGSYGYTF.

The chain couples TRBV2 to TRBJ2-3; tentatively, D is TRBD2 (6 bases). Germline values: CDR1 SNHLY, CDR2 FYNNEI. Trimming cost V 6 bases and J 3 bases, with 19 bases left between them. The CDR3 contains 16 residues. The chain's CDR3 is CASSAPSGGATDTQYF. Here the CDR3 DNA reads TGTGCCAGCAGCGCTCCGAGCGGAGGGGCTACAGATACGCAGTATTTT.

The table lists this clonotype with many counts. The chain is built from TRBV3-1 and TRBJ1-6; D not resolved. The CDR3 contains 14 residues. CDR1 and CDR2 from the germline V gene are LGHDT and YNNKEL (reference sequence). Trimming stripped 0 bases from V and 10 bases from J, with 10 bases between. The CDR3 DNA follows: TGTGCCAGCAGCCAAGAACGGCAGTGGTCACCCCTCCACTTT. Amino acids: CASSQERQWSPLHF.

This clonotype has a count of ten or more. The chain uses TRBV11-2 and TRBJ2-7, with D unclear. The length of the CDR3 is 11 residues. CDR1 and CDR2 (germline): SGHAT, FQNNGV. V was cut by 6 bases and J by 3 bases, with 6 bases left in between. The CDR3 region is CASRTDYEQYF. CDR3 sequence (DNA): TGTGCCAGCAGGACGGACTACGAGCAGTACTTC. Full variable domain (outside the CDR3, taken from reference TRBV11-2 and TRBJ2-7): EAGVAQSPRYKIIEKRQSVAFWCNPISGHATLYWYQQILGQGPKLLIQFQNNGVVDDSQLPKDRFSAERLKGVDSTLKIQPAKLEDSAVYLCASRTDYEQYFGPGTRLTVT.

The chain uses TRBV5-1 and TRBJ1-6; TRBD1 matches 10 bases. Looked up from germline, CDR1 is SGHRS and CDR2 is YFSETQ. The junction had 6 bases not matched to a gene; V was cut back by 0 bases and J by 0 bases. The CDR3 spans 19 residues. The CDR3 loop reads CASSLGDRGLSSYNSPLHF. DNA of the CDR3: TGCGCCAGCAGCTTGGGGGACAGGGGCCTAAGCTCCTATAATTCACCCCTCCACTTT.

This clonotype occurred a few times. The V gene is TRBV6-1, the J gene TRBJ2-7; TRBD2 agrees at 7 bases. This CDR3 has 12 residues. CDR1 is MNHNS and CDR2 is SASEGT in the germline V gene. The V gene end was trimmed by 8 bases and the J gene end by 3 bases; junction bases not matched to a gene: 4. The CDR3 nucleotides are TGTGCCAGCGTGGCGGGGGACTACGAGCAGTACTTC. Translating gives CASVAGDYEQYF.

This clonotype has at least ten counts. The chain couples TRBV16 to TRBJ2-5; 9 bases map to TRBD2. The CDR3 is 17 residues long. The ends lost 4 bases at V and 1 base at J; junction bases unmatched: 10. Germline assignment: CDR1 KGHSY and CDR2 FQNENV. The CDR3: CASSPKTLAGAQETQYF. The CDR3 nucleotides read TGTGCCAGCAGCCCGAAGACTTTAGCGGGGGCCCAAGAGACCCAGTACTTC.

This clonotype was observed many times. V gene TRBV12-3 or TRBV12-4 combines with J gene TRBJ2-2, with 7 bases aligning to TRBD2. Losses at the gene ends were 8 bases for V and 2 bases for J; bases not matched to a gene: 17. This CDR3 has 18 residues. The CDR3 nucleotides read TGTGCCAGCGGATCCTCGGGGCAGCGGGACCCAAACACCGGGGAGCTGTTTTTT. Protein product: CASGSSGQRDPNTGELFF.